One sample yielded the 5 T cell receptor beta chains listed below, sequenced in a study of blood T cell repertoires in COVID-19. Clones were read by immunoSEQ multiplex PCR, and TCRdb kept only the in-frame ones, dropping some. Found here are tens of thousands of clones, 82% of them singletons; the top ten hold approximately 30%. The sequenced material came from peripheral blood. These receptor sequences come from a human donor in a cohort sampled during active COVID-19.

V and J are TRBV7-3 and TRBJ2-5; 11 nucleotides align to TRBD2. Germline V gene lookup returns CDR1 SGHTA and CDR2 FQGTGA. The CDR3 is 16 amino acids. V lost 2 bases, J lost 5 bases, and 7 bases stayed unmatched. CDR3 loop: CASSLGLAGGSETQYF. The CDR3 bases are TGTGCCAGCAGCTTAGGCCTAGCGGGGGGATCGGAGACCCAGTACTTC.

The chain couples TRBV28 to TRBJ1-1, with a tentative D call TRBD1 (5 bases). CDR3 length equals 15 residues. V was trimmed by 6 bases and J by 4 bases, leaving 18 bases between them. CDR1 is MDHEN, CDR2 SYDVKM, per germline. The CDR3 sequence: CASSPTGRDSTEAFF. The CDR3 DNA follows: TGTGCCAGCAGCCCAACAGGCAGGGATTCCACTGAAGCTTTCTTT.

The chain carries TRBV11-2 and TRBJ2-1; tentatively, D is TRBD1 (5 bases). The CDR3 spans 14 residues. From germline, CDR1 is SGHAT and CDR2 FQNNGV. The ends were cut back, 2 bases at V and 1 base at J, with 6 bases in the middle. The chain's CDR3 is CASSLQGSYNEQFF. CDR3 DNA: TGTGCCAGCAGCTTACAGGGTTCCTACAATGAGCAGTTCTTC.

The rearrangement joins TRBV12-3 or TRBV12-4 to TRBJ2-5, with TRBD1 identical over 9 bases. The V segment lost 4 bases and the J segment 5 bases; nucleotides outside the gene matches: 2. This CDR3 has 13 residues. CDR3: CASSYDRGETQYF. Here the CDR3 DNA reads TGTGCCAGCAGTTACGACAGGGGGGAGACCCAGTACTTC.

This chain connects TRBV27 to TRBJ2-2; D perhaps matches TRBD2 (7 bases). CDR1 is MNHEY, CDR2 SMNVEV, per germline (reference sequence). CDR3 size: 14 residues. The ends were cut back, 3 bases at V and 7 bases at J, with 12 bases in the middle. CDR3 sequence: CASSFRGAGGELFF. The CDR3 coding sequence is TGTGCCAGCAGTTTTCGGGGGGCCGGCGGGGAGCTGTTTTTT.